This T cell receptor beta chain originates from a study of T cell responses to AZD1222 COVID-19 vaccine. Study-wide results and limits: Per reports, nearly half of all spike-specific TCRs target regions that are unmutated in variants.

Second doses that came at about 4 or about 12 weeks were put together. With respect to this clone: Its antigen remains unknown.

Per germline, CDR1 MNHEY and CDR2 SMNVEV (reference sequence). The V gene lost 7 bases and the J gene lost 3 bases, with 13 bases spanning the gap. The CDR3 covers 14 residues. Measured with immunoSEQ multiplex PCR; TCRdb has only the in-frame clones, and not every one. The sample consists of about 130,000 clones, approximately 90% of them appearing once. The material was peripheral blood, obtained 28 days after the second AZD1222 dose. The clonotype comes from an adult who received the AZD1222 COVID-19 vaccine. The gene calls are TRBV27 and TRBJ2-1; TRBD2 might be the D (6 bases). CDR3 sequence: CASTGGADYNEQFF. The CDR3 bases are TGTGCCAGCACCGGAGGGGCTGACTACAATGAGCAGTTCTTC.